This paragraph reports one T cell receptor beta chain. A 5'RACE template switching approach incorporating UMIs was used to make TCR beta cDNA. TCRdb reprocessed the 5' RACE reads, with one entry per CDR3 protein and no DNA. The sample totals around 380,000 distinct CDR3 sequences. This specimen belongs to a study of T cells expressing NK-cell markers. The receptor comes from a woman aged 50 to 65 in good health. The material sequenced was blood T cells: a sorted CD56 or NKG2C T cell subset, CD4+ or CD8+ T cells, or bulk PBMC T cells (not recorded which).

This chain's CDR3 is CASSPGAGAVYNEQFF. V usage is TRBV11-2 and J usage is TRBJ2-1; TCRdb lists TRBD2, though no DNA is available to test this call. The germline CDR1 and CDR2 sequences are SGHAT and FQNNGV. The CDR3 covers 16 residues.